This T cell receptor delta chain emerged from a study of gamma-delta T cells after stem cell transplantation. Only a few counts were recorded for this clone. TCRdb shows a much larger clone's protein in place of this DNA's translation, and the two differ at residue 9, likely through a read error; the protein shown is translated from the DNA. TCRdb reanalyzed the RT-PCR reads using CATT. The sample lists roughly 5,400 delta-chain clones; around 8.9% were seen once. Germline loops: CDR1 GEAIGNYY, CDR2 EKD. With V trimmed by 1 base and J by 2 bases, 6 bases remained unmatched. The CDR3 extends over 18 amino acids.

The TCR comes from a human donor. It is not recorded whose cells these are; they may come from a transplant donor. The source material was gamma-delta T cells. This sequence joins TRDV2 and TRDJ3; 8 positions match TRDD3. The CDR3, as DNA: TGTGCCTGTGACACGATACTGGGGGGTACCTGGGACACCCGACAGATGTTTTTC. This translates into CACDTILGGTWDTRQMFF.